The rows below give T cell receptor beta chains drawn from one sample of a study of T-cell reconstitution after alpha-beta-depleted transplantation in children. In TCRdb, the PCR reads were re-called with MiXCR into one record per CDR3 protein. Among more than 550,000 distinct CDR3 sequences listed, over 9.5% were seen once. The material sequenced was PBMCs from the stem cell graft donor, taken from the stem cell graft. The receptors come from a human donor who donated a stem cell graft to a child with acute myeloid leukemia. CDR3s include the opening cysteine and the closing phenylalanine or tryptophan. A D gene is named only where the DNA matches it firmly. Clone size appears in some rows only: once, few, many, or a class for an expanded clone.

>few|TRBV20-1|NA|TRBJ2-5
CSANLGETQYF
TGCAGTGCCAATTTGGGGGAGACCCAGTACTTC
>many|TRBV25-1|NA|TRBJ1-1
CASREKVNTEAFF
TGTGCCAGCAGGGAAAAGGTGAACACTGAAGCTTTCTTT
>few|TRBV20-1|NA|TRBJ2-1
CSRVQVSGGYNEQFF
TGCAGTAGGGTTCAGGTTAGCGGAGGCTACAATGAGCAGTTCTTC
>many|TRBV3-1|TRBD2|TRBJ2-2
CASKSGTSGSTGELFF
TGTGCCAGCAAAAGTGGGACTAGCGGATCCACCGGGGAGCTGTTTTTT
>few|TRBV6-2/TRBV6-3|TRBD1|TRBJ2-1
CATLPGQGPLSSYNEQFF
TGTGCTACCCTTCCGGGACAGGGCCCTCTAAGCTCCTACAATGAGCAGTTCTTC
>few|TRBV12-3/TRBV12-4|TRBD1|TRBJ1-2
CASSLLDRDRGYTF
TGTGCCAGCAGTTTACTGGACAGGGATCGCGGCTACACCTTC
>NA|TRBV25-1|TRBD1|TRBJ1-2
CASSERQGYGYTF
TGTGCCAGCAGTGAAAGACAGGGGTATGGCTACACCTTC
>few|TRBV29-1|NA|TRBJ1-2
CSVDRRVSYGYTF
TGCAGCGTTGATCGCAGGGTATCCTATGGCTACACCTTC
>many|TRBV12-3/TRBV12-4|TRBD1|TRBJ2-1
CASRRPGTGFRNEQFF
TGTGCCAGCAGGAGACCAGGGACAGGGTTTCGCAATGAGCAGTTCTTC
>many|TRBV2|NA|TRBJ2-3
CASSEWWSGGPTDTQYF
TGTGCCAGCAGTGAATGGTGGTCAGGAGGACCCACAGATACGCAGTATTTT
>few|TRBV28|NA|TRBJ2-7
CASTVQTENYEQYF
TGTGCCAGCACCGTCCAGACCGAAAACTACGAGCAGTACTTC
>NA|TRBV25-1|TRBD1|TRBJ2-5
CASSESRGLQETQYF
TGTGCCAGCAGTGAATCGAGGGGGCTCCAAGAGACCCAGTACTTC
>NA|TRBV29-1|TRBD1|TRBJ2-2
CSVSDRTNTGELFF
TGCAGCGTTTCGGACAGGACCAACACCGGGGAGCTGTTTTTT
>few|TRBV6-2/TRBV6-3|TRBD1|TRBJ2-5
CASASWGQGGETQYF
TGTGCCAGCGCCAGTTGGGGACAGGGTGGAGAGACCCAGTACTTC
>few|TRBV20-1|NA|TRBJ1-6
CSARGEGQLNSPLHF
TGCAGTGCTAGAGGCGAGGGGCAGCTCAATTCACCCCTCCACTTT
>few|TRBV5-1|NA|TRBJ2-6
CASSPRWGGSGANVLTF
TGCGCCAGCAGCCCGAGGTGGGGTGGCTCTGGGGCCAACGTCCTGACTTTC
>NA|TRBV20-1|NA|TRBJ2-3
CSASGGTQTATQYF
TGCAGTGCTAGCGGAGGGACCCAAACAGCTACGCAGTATTTT
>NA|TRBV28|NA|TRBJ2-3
CASGEQGGADTQYF
TGTGCCAGCGGGGAGCAGGGGGGGGCAGATACGCAGTATTTT
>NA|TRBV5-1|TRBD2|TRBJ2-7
CASSFGLAINEQYF
TGCGCCAGCAGCTTCGGACTAGCCATCAACGAGCAGTACTTC
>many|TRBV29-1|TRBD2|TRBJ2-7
CSVGGLAGVYEQYF
TGCAGCGTTGGGGGCCTAGCGGGAGTTTACGAGCAGTACTTC
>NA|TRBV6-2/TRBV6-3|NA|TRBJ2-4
CASSYPLTRYKNIQYF
TGTGCCAGCAGTTACCCGCTCACTAGGTACAAAAACATTCAGTACTTC
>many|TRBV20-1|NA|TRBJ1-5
CSASQGSNQPQHF
TGCAGTGCTTCACAGGGCTCTAATCAGCCCCAGCATTTT
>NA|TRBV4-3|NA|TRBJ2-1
CASSQDLLSYNEQFF
TGCGCCAGCAGCCAAGATCTCCTTTCCTACAATGAGCAGTTCTTC
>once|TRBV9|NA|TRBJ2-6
CASSPRANILTF
TGTGCCAGCAGCCCCCGGGCCAACATCCTGACTTTC
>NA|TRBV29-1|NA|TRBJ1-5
CSVASGINQPQHF
TGCAGCGTTGCATCAGGGATCAATCAGCCCCAGCATTTT
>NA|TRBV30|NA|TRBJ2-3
CAWSVDSSSTDTQYF
TGTGCCTGGAGTGTTGACAGCTCTAGCACAGATACGCAGTATTTT
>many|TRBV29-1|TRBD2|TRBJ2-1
CSELPWPGGSFRNEQFF
TGCAGCGAACTCCCCTGGCCGGGCGGGAGCTTTAGGAATGAGCAGTTCTTC
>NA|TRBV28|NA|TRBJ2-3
CASSSPQGRVKSDTQYF
TGTGCCAGCAGTAGCCCCCAGGGAAGGGTCAAGTCAGATACGCAGTATTTT
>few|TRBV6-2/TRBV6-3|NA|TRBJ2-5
CASSLNKPETQYF
TGTGCCAGCAGCCTGAACAAGCCGGAGACCCAGTACTTC
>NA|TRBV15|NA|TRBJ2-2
CATSRQGLTGELFF
TGTGCCACCAGCAGACAGGGACTCACCGGGGAGCTGTTTTTT
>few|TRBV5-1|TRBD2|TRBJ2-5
CASSLGASGRGETQYF
TGCGCCAGCAGCTTGGGGGCTAGCGGGAGGGGAGAGACCCAGTACTTC
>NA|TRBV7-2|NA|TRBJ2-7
CASSLAPSGLFSF
TGTGCCAGCAGCTTAGCACCTTCAGGGCTTTTCTCCTTC
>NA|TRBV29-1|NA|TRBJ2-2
CSVVAAGELFF
TGCAGCGTTGTGGCGGCCGGGGAGCTGTTTTTT
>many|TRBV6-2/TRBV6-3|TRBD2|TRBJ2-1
CASRGLVGANEQFF
TGTGCCAGCAGAGGACTAGTTGGGGCCAATGAGCAGTTCTTC
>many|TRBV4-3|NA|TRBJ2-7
CASSQDAQGSYEQYF
TGCGCCAGCAGCCAAGATGCGCAGGGGTCCTACGAGCAGTACTTC
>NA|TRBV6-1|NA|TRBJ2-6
CASKVNSGANVLTF
TGTGCCAGCAAAGTGAACTCTGGGGCCAACGTCCTGACTTTC
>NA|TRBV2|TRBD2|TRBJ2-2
CASSANSAGGPVSGELFF
TGTGCCAGCAGTGCGAATTCGGCGGGAGGGCCGGTGTCTGGGGAGCTGTTTTTT
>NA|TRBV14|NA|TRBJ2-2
CASSQEWNRAGELFF
TGTGCCAGCAGCCAAGAGTGGAACCGTGCGGGGGAGCTGTTTTTT
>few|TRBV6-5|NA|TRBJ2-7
CASSYSRSGSYEQYF
TGTGCCAGCAGTTACTCGAGAAGCGGCTCCTACGAGCAGTACTTC
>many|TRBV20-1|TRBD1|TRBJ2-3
CSARDRGKTSTDTQYF
TGCAGTGCCAGGGACAGGGGGAAAACTAGCACAGATACGCAGTATTTT
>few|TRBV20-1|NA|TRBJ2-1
CSASVTVGNEQFF
TGCAGTGCTAGTGTGACAGTTGGGAATGAGCAGTTCTTC
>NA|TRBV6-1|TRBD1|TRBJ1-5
CASRDPGTGSNQPQHF
TGTGCCAGCAGAGATCCCGGGACAGGGAGCAATCAGCCCCAGCATTTT
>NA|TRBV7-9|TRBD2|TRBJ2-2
CASSPKERGETGELFF
TGTGCCAGCAGCCCTAAGGAGCGGGGGGAGACCGGGGAGCTGTTTTTT
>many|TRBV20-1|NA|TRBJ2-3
CSASLISGDTQYF
TGCAGTGCTAGTCTAATTTCGGGAGATACGCAGTATTTT
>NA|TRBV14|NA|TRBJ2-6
CASSQAFRAGANVLTF
TGTGCCAGCAGCCAAGCTTTCAGGGCTGGGGCCAACGTCCTGACTTTC
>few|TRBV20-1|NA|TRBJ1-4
CSASLVPTF
TGCAGTGCTAGTCTAGTTCCGACCTTT
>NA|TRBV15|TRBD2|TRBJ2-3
CATSRGRAGGPRDTQYF
TGTGCCACCAGCAGAGGAAGAGCGGGAGGGCCGAGAGATACGCAGTATTTT
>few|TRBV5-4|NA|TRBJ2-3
CASSLGGSGDTDTQYF
TGTGCCAGCAGCTTGGGGGGTAGCGGAGACACAGATACGCAGTATTTT
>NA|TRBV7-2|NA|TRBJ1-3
CASSLVGGNAGNTIYF
TGTGCCAGCAGCTTAGTAGGGGGTAACGCTGGAAACACCATATATTTT
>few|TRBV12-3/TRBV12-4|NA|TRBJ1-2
CASTYRVGYGYTF
TGTGCCAGCACATACAGGGTCGGCTATGGCTACACCTTC
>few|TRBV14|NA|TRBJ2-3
CASSHRQSTDTQYF
TGTGCCAGCAGCCACCGACAGAGCACAGATACGCAGTATTTT
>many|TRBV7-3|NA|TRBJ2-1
CASSTQTGEQFF
TGTGCCAGCAGCACCCAAACGGGTGAGCAGTTCTTC
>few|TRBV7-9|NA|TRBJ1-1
CASSLHSLTGAFF
TGTGCCAGCAGCTTACACTCCCTTACTGGGGCTTTCTTT
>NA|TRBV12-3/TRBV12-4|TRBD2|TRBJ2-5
CASSFRPSGSETQYF
TGTGCCAGCAGTTTTAGGCCTAGCGGGAGTGAGACCCAGTACTTC